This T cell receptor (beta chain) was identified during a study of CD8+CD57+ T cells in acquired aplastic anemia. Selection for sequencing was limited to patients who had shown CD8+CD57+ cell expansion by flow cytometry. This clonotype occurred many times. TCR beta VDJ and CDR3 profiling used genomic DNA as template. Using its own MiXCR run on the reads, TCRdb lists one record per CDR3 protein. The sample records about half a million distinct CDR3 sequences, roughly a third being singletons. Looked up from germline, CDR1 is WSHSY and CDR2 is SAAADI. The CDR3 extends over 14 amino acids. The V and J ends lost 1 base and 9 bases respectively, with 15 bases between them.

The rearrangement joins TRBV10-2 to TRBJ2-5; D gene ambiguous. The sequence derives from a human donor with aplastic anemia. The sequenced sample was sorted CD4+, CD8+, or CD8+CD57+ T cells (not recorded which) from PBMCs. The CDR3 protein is CASSELGDKGAQYF. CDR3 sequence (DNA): TGCGCCAGCAGTGAGTTAGGAGACAAAGGTGCCCAGTACTTC.